These 17 T cell receptor beta chains were sequenced from one sample in a study of cytomegalovirus exposure and HLA in healthy donors. The PCR contained 60 Vbeta and 13 Jbeta primers. Profiling relied on immunoSEQ multiplex PCR, and the TCRdb table lists in-frame clones only, not all of them. This table holds 70,000 to 95,000 clones, approximately 79% found once. Specimen: PBMCs. The source of these receptors is a human donor in good health.

The chain combines TRBV29-1 with TRBJ1-5; D might be TRBD1 (5 bases). V shed 5 bases and J shed 4 bases, with 12 bases lying between them. The CDR3 consists of 13 residues. Germline V gene sequence: CDR1 SQVTM, CDR2 ANQGSEA. CDR3 region: CSVTPGRNQPQHF. The CDR3 DNA reads as TGCAGCGTTACCCCAGGGCGAAATCAGCCCCAGCATTTT.

The gene calls are TRBV9 and TRBJ1-6, with 7 bases matching TRBD1. V lost 0 bases and J lost 3; bases outside the gene matches: 3. The V gene's germline CDR1 is SGDLS and CDR2 YYNGEE. The CDR3 contains 16 residues. The CDR3: CASSVGGTVYNSPLHF. The CDR3, as DNA: TGTGCCAGCAGCGTAGGGGGGACAGTCTATAATTCACCCCTCCACTTT.

The rearrangement links TRBV6-5 to TRBJ2-5, with a weak D call TRBD2 (5 bases). The V gene's germline CDR1 is MNHEY and CDR2 SVGAGI. V lost 0 bases to trimming and J lost 5 bases, with 10 bases between them. The CDR3 length is 14 residues. CDR3: CASSYSRVRETQYF. CDR3 DNA sequence: TGTGCCAGCAGTTACTCGAGGGTCCGGGAGACCCAGTACTTC.

This clone was counted a few times. This chain joins TRBV27 and TRBJ1-2, with 9 bases identical to TRBD1. Germline lookup yields CDR1 MNHEY and CDR2 SMNVEV (reference sequence). This CDR3 region has 13 residues. V trimming: 7 bases; J trimming: 4 bases; junction bases outside the gene matches: 4. The CDR3 DNA sequence: TGTGCCAGCACTAAGGACAGGGGCTATGGCTACACCTTC. Encoded protein: CASTKDRGYGYTF.

The gene calls are TRBV7-2 and TRBJ2-5, with D perhaps TRBD2 (6 bases). There are 14 residues in the CDR3. V lost 5 bases, J lost 5 bases, and 15 bases lay in between. Germline values: CDR1 SGHTA, CDR2 FQGNSA. The CDR3 DNA is TGTGCCAGCAGCGGGGGACTCCTTTGGGAGACCCAGTACTTC. It translates to CASSGGLLWETQYF.

This rearrangement joins TRBV7-9 to TRBJ1-2; perhaps TRBD1 as D (6 bases). Germline V lookup: CDR1 SEHNR, CDR2 FQNEAQ (reference sequence). The CDR3 length is 15 residues. V was pared by 1 base and J by 8 bases, with 17 bases between. The CDR3 is CASSLGDTITSGYTF. The CDR3 coding sequence is TGTGCCAGCAGCTTAGGGGACACTATTACGAGCGGCTACACCTTC.

The sample holds one count of this clone. V is TRBV6-1 and J is TRBJ2-1; no reliable D call. Germline CDR1 and CDR2: MNHNS and SASEGT. Trimming removed 4 bases from V and 2 bases from J, with 12 bases in between. CDR3 length: 15 residues. For the CDR3, the DNA is TGTGCCAGCAGTGCTTATATAGAGGCCTACAATGAGCAGTTCTTC. It yields the protein CASSAYIEAYNEQFF.

The V and J genes are TRBV7-9 and TRBJ1-2; TRBD1 matches at 8 bases. Germline CDR1 SEHNR, CDR2 FQNEAQ (reference sequence). With 5 bases clipped from V and 6 bases from J, the junction kept 11 bases outside the gene matches. This CDR3 has 15 residues. CDR3 DNA: TGTGCCAGCAGCCCTAGGGGGCAGGGGGCCGATGGCTACACCTTC. The encoded protein is CASSPRGQGADGYTF.

V is TRBV6-5 and J is TRBJ1-2; 7 nucleotides agree with TRBD1. CDR1 and CDR2 from the germline V gene are MNHEY and SVGAGI. CDR3 length: 16 residues. The ends lost 2 bases at V and 5 bases at J; junction bases unmatched: 11. The CDR3 DNA reads TGTGCCAGCAGTTACGGCTCATCGGACAGGACGTATGGCTACACCTTC. This gives the protein CASSYGSSDRTYGYTF.

The chain employs TRBV6-5 and TRBJ1-1; TRBD1 matches 10 bases. The CDR3 extends over 14 amino acids. Germline V gene sequence: CDR1 MNHEY, CDR2 SVGAGI. J was trimmed by 7 bases and V by 7 bases; bases with no gene match: 9. The CDR3, as DNA: TGTGCCAGCACACGGGACAGGGGCGTCGGTGAAGCTTTCTTT. This gives the protein CASTRDRGVGEAFF.

The chain couples TRBV6-5 to TRBJ2-5, with 9 bases identical to TRBD2. In germline, CDR1 is MNHEY, CDR2 SVGAGI. V gave up 2 bases and J gave up 5 bases; unmatched junction bases: 3. The CDR3 loop spans 14 amino acids. CDR3 sequence reads: CASSYGGGVETQYF. In DNA form, the CDR3 reads TGTGCCAGCAGTTACGGCGGGGGGGTGGAGACCCAGTACTTC.

This clone was seen more than once but under ten times. This chain joins TRBV5-4 and TRBJ2-1, with TRBD1 matching over 9 bases. The CDR3 runs to 16 residues. CDR1 and CDR2 (germline): SGHNT, YYREEE (reference sequence). The junction had 7 bases not matched to a gene; V was cut back by 4 bases and J by 2 bases. This chain's CDR3 is CASSKGTGNAYNEQFF. DNA of the CDR3: TGTGCCAGCAGCAAGGGGACAGGGAATGCCTACAATGAGCAGTTCTTC.

The V and J genes are TRBV6-4 and TRBJ2-7; D is unclear. The CDR3 has 10 amino acids. With 8 bases removed from V and 2 bases from J, the gap between germline ends came to 4 bases. Germline CDR1 reads MRHNA; CDR2 reads SNTAGT. The CDR3 reads CASSTYEQYF. In DNA form, the CDR3 reads TGTGCCAGCTCCACCTACGAGCAGTACTTC.

This chain uses TRBV7-9 with TRBJ1-2, with D perhaps TRBD1 (6 bases). The CDR3 totals 14 residues. Germline V gives CDR1 SEHNR, CDR2 FQNEAQ (reference sequence). Deletions cut 0 bases from V and 6 bases from J, with 11 bases between. CDR3 bases: TGTGCCAGCAGCTTAGCGGGGGCAGGGGATGGCTACACCTTC. It codes for CASSLAGAGDGYTF.

J is TRBJ1-2 and V is TRBV7-9; D unresolved. The CDR3 consists of 13 residues. Germline assignment: CDR1 SEHNR and CDR2 FQNEAQ (reference sequence). Trimming removed 4 bases at V and 12 bases at J, with 18 bases between. CDR3 DNA: TGTGCCAGCAGCTCGGGAGTTGGTAGTAGACACACCTTC. Amino acid sequence: CASSSGVGSRHTF.

J is TRBJ2-1 and V is TRBV6-5; no definite D call. This CDR3 has 12 amino acids. Deletions cut 5 bases from V and 3 bases from J, with 5 bases between. Per germline, CDR1 MNHEY and CDR2 SVGAGI. This chain's CDR3 is CASSNNYNEQFF. The CDR3 nucleotides are TGTGCCAGCAGTAATAACTACAATGAGCAGTTCTTC.

The rearrangement uses TRBV19 and TRBJ2-1; D perhaps matches TRBD2 (6 bases). Germline assignment: CDR1 LNHDA and CDR2 SQIVND (reference sequence). CDR3 length equals 15 residues. V shed 4 bases and J shed 9 bases, with 19 bases lying between them. The chain's CDR3 is CASSTEPSAPIEQFF. For the CDR3, the DNA is TGTGCCAGTAGTACTGAGCCTAGCGCCCCAATTGAGCAGTTCTTC. The whole variable domain, filled in from reference TRBV19 and TRBJ2-1, reads DGGITQSPKYLFRKEGQNVTLSCEQNLNHDAMYWYRQDPGQGLRLIYYSQIVNDFQKGDIAEGYSVSREKKESFPLTVTSAQKNPTAFYLCASSTEPSAPIEQFFGPGTRLTVL.